The next 3 T cell receptor beta chains were all read from a single sample in a study of blood T cell repertoires in COVID-19. Method: immunoSEQ multiplex PCR; TCRdb's copy keeps in-frame clones and lacks some. In the table there are 150,000 to 200,000 clones, 65% to 85% of which are singletons. Specimen: PBMCs or T cells enriched from blood (not recorded which). Receptors were obtained from a woman in her 30s who had been exposed to COVID-19.

V usage is TRBV7-6 and J usage is TRBJ2-2; D is possibly TRBD1 (5 bases). This CDR3 region has 16 residues. V was trimmed by 3 bases and J by 1 base, leaving 12 bases between them. Germline V lookup: CDR1 SGHVS, CDR2 FNYEAQ. CDR3 nucleotide sequence: TGTGCCAGCAGCTTCCTTGGGGCAGAGAACACCGGGGAGCTGTTTTTT. Protein sequence: CASSFLGAENTGELFF.

V usage is TRBV5-1 and J usage is TRBJ2-7; possible D gene TRBD1, 6 bases. CDR3 length: 14 residues. V was cut by 4 bases and J by 0 bases, with 11 bases left in between. Germline loops: CDR1 SGHRS, CDR2 YFSETQ. As DNA, the CDR3 is TGCGCCAGCAGCATCGACAGGAACTCCTACGAGCAGTACTTC. This sequence encodes CASSIDRNSYEQYF.

As concerns this clone: At one end the junction does not follow the germline gene, possibly because of a read error. This CDR3 is CSVEQGLKTEAFF. Here the CDR3 DNA reads TGCAGCGTTGAACAGGGGTTGAAGACTGAAGCTTTCTTT. V is TRBV29-1 and J is TRBJ1-1; maybe TRBD1 (6 bases). The CDR3 has 13 amino acids. Looked up from germline, CDR1 is SQVTM and CDR2 is ANQGSEA.